Given below is one TCR beta chain in context. What it recognizes is unknown. 13 Jbeta primers and 60 Vbeta primers were used for the PCR. TCRdb's table, derived via immunoSEQ multiplex PCR, lists solely in-frame clones and lacks some. The sample shows more than 80,000 clones, approximately 74% of them seen only once. The source of the sample is a study of cytomegalovirus exposure and HLA in healthy donors. General study points: From TCR beta sequences, most subjects' HLA-A and HLA-B alleles were reportedly predicted accurately. In a later analysis, common viral pathogens appeared linked to several of the most significant clusters.

Sequencing was done on a sample of PBMCs. The TCR comes from a female donor in good health and CMV-seropositive.

This chain's CDR3 is CASTMDSNEKLFF. CDR3 in DNA: TGTGCCAGTACTATGGACAGTAATGAAAAACTGTTTTTT. V usage is TRBV19 and J usage is TRBJ1-4; a weak D match, TRBD1 (6 bases). Germline V gene sequence: CDR1 LNHDA, CDR2 SQIVND (reference sequence). V was cut by 7 bases and J by 4 bases, with 10 bases left in between. This CDR3 has 13 amino acids.